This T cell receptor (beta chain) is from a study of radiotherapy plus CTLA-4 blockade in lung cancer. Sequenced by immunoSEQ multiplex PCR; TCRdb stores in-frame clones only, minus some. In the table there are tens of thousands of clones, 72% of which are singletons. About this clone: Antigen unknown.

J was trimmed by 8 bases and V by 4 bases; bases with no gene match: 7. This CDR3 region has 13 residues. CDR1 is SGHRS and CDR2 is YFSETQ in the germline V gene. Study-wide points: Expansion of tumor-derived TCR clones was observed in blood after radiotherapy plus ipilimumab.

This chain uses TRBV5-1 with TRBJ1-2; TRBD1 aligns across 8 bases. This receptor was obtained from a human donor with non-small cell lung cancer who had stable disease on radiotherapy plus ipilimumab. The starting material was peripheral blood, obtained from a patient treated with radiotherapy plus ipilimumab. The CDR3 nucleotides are TGCGCCAGCAGCCCAGACAGGGGACGCGGCTACACCTTC. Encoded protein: CASSPDRGRGYTF.